The present entry profiles one TCR beta chain with its context. These data come from a study of Graves' ophthalmopathy and Graves' hyperthyroidism. RNA transcripts provided the template for amplifying TCR beta CDR3 regions. Second-round multiplex PCR came after a first-round RT-PCR that employed HTBI primers. One entry per CDR3 protein, called by TCRdb with MiXCR from the multiplex PCR reads. Counted here are over 450,000 distinct CDR3 sequences, around 14% occurring once; the ten biggest clones make up 9.8%. Sequences were obtained from blood. The sequence derives from a young woman with Graves' ophthalmopathy.

For the CDR3, the DNA is TGTGCCAGTAGTAACAGCGGGAACACTGAAGCTTTCTTT. This translates into CASSNSGNTEAFF. The J gene is TRBJ1-1, the V gene TRBV19; D not certain. Trimming cost V 4 bases and J 1 base, with 7 bases left between them. Germline V lookup: CDR1 LNHDA, CDR2 SQIVND (reference sequence). The CDR3 sequence is 13 residues long.